A single TCR beta chain is shown here with its context. There are 15 residues in the CDR3. The germline V and J ends were trimmed by 1 base and 3 bases, with 12 bases remaining between them. Germline assignment: CDR1 MNHEY and CDR2 SMNVEV (reference sequence). This sample was taken from a study of brain T cells in children with intractable seizures. Only in-frame clones appear in the TCRdb table, and some are missing; sequencing was by immunoSEQ multiplex PCR. This repertoire shows approximately 330,000 clones, 93% found once; its top ten account for 5.7%. Regarding time point: blood from clinic visit 5 months post-surgery; TSC patient then seizure free.

Sequenced here: peripheral blood, sampled less than 6 months after surgery. This TCR was recovered from a boy under two years old with tuberous sclerosis and intractable seizures. The genes are TRBV27 and TRBJ1-1; a possible D gene is TRBD1 (6 bases). CDR3 amino acids: CASSLYSTGYTEAFF. Here the CDR3 DNA reads TGTGCCAGCAGTTTATATTCCACAGGGTACACTGAAGCTTTCTTT.